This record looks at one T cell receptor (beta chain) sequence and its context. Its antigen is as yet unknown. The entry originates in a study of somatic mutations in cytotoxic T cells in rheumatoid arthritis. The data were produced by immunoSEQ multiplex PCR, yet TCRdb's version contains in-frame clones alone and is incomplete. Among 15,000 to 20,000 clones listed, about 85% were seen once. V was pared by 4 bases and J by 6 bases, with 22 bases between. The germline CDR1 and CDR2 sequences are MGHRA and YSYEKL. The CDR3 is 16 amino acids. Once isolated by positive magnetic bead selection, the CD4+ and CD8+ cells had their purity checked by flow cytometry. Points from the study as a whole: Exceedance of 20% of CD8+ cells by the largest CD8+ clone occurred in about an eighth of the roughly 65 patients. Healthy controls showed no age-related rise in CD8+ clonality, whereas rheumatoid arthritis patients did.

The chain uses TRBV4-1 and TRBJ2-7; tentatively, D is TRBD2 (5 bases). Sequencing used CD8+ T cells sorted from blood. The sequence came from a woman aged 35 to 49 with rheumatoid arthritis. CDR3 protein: CASSPLGESPRTEQYF. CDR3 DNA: TGCGCCAGCAGCCCCCTTGGGGAGTCCCCAAGGACCGAGCAGTACTTC.